This entry lists 20 T cell receptor beta chains sequenced from one sample in a study of glioma-infiltrating T cells. Amplification of TCR alpha and beta CDR3 regions from RNA used iRepertoire nested multiplex PCR. TCRdb re-derived calls from the multiplex PCR reads in MiXCR, one entry per CDR3 protein. The sample holds about 180,000 distinct CDR3 sequences, roughly 45% seen once. What was sequenced was glioma tissue, nonneoplastic brain tissue, or PBMCs (not recorded which). These receptors all stem from a human donor with low-grade glioma or glioblastoma, undergoing nonglioma brain surgery, or in good health (not recorded which).

Worth noting for this clonotype: A much larger clone sits a single nucleotide away, making a read error possible. The chain carries TRBV19 and TRBJ2-7, with D uncertain. CDR3 size: 11 residues. Germline assignment: CDR1 LNHDA and CDR2 SQIVND (reference sequence). In nucleotides, the CDR3 is TGTGCCAGTAGTTCGTACTACGATCAGTACTTC. Translated, it gives CASSSYYDQYF. The full variable domain, completed using reference TRBV19 and TRBJ2-7, is DGGITQSPKYLFRKEGQNVTLSCEQNLNHDAMYWYRQDPGQGLRLIYYSQIVNDFQKGDIAEGYSVSREKKESFPLTVTSAQKNPTAFYLCASSSYYDQYFGPGTRLTVT.

This clonotype was counted a single time. This may come from a read error, since a much larger clone is one base off. The V call is TRBV5-5, the J call TRBJ1-1; D is perhaps TRBD1 (5 bases). This CDR3 is built from 14 residues. Germline V gene lookup returns CDR1 SGHKS and CDR2 YYEKEE (reference sequence). The CDR3 coding sequence is TGTGCCGGCAGCTTGGGGGTCTCTGGTACTGAAGCTTTCTTT. It is translated as CAGSLGVSGTEAFF. Using reference TRBV5-5 and TRBJ1-1 for the parts outside the CDR3, the full variable domain is DAGVTQSPTHLIKTRGQQVTLRCSPISGHKSVSWYQQVLGQGPQFIFQYYEKEERGRGNFPDRFSARQFPNYSSELNVNALLLGDSALYLCAGSLGVSGTEAFFGQGTRLTVV.

Turning to this clonotype: This may arise from a read error, as a much more abundant clone is one base away. This sequence joins TRBV20-1 and TRBJ2-7; possibly TRBD2 for D (7 bases). Germline V lookup: CDR1 DFQATT, CDR2 SNEGSKA (reference sequence). Deletions cut 6 bases from V and 3 bases from J, with 21 bases between. The CDR3 runs to 15 residues. This CDR3 reads CSAGGGNRGNYEQYF. In DNA form, the CDR3 reads TGCAGTGCAGGGGGGGGCAATAGAGGAAACTACGAGCAGTACTTC.

V is TRBV18 and J is TRBJ2-6; TRBD1 matches 7 bases. The CDR3 sequence is 17 residues long. V was clipped by 4 bases and J by 0 bases; unmatched bases: 6. Germline V gene data show CDR1 as KGHSH and CDR2 as LQKENI. CDR3 coding DNA: TGTGCCAGCTCACGAGGGACAGCCAACTCTGGGGCCAACGTCCTGACTTTC. Translating gives CASSRGTANSGANVLTF.

There are a few counts of this clonotype. V and J are TRBV12-3 or TRBV12-4 and TRBJ1-2; 8 bases agree with TRBD1. The CDR3 is made up of 15 amino acids. V lost 5 bases to trimming and J lost 6 bases; unmatched junction nucleotides: 11. The CDR3 spells CASSPTRTGTDGYTF. The CDR3 DNA is TGTGCCAGCAGTCCTACCCGGACAGGGACCGATGGCTACACCTTC.

About this clonotype itself: Lacking the conserved final phenylalanine or tryptophan, this CDR3 likely reflects a read error. The V gene is TRBV10-3, the J gene TRBJ2-1, with TRBD1 matching 9 bases. This CDR3 spans 16 amino acids. Germline CDR1 is ENHRY and CDR2 is SYGVKD. CDR3 in DNA: TGTGCAATCAGTGCCCGACAGGGGGTAGGAGACAATGAGCAGTTCATC. Amino acid sequence: CAISARQGVGDNEQFI.

The rearrangement links TRBV3-1 to TRBJ1-5; perhaps TRBD1 as D (6 bases). CDR1 and CDR2 from the germline V gene are LGHDT and YNNKEL (reference sequence). Trimming took off 2 bases at V and 3 bases at J, with 11 bases between the two ends. The CDR3 totals 15 residues. The CDR3 reads CASSQSGGANQPQHF. The CDR3 bases are TGTGCCAGCAGCCAAAGCGGGGGCGCCAATCAGCCCCAGCATTTT.

The chain has TRBV7-2 and TRBJ2-1, with D maybe TRBD2 (6 bases). Germline values: CDR1 SGHTA, CDR2 FQGNSA. Between the trimmed V and J ends, which lost 2 bases and 6 bases, there was a span of 14 bases. CDR3 length: 15 residues. The CDR3 sequence is CASSLNLARTNEQFF. The CDR3 DNA is TGTGCCAGCAGCTTAAACCTAGCGCGAACCAATGAGCAGTTCTTC.

A few counts support this clonotype. A much larger clone differs from this one at a single base, so this may be a read error. The chain links TRBV20-1 to TRBJ1-2; no clear D gene. CDR1 is DFQATT and CDR2 is SNEGSKA in the germline V gene (reference sequence). The CDR3 has 15 residues. The chain's CDR3 is CSTRSALGQHYGYTF. Here the CDR3 DNA reads TGCAGTACTAGATCCGCCCTCGGGCAGCACTATGGCTACACCTTC.

This rearrangement joins TRBV2 to TRBJ2-5, with TRBD2 as a possible D gene (5 bases). This CDR3 region has 13 residues. V was shortened by 6 bases and J by 3 bases, with 11 bases between the two germline ends. The germline V gene has CDR1 SNHLY and CDR2 FYNNEI. The CDR3 coding sequence is TGTGCCAGCAGCAGATTGCGGGAAGAGACCCAGTACTTC. The encoded protein is CASSRLREETQYF.

The chain is built from TRBV20-1 and TRBJ2-7; 7 nucleotides line up with TRBD2. The CDR3 totals 12 residues. V was clipped by 3 bases and J by 7 bases; unmatched bases: 6. From germline, CDR1 is DFQATT and CDR2 SNEGSKA (reference sequence). The CDR3 region is CSASIEGGEQYF. In DNA, the CDR3 is TGCAGTGCTAGTATAGAGGGAGGGGAGCAGTACTTC.

This clonotype has at least ten counts. The chain is built from TRBV7-3 and TRBJ2-7; D is unclear. The CDR3 loop spans 12 amino acids. With 2 bases removed from V and 4 bases from J, the gap between germline ends came to 6 bases. Germline V CDR1 and CDR2: SGHTA, FQGTGA. In nucleotides, the CDR3 is TGTGCCAGCAGCTTATCACTATACGAGCAGTACTTC. As protein: CASSLSLYEQYF. The whole variable domain, filled in from reference TRBV7-3 and TRBJ2-7, reads GAGVSQTPSNKVTEKGKYVELRCDPISGHTALYWYRQSLGQGPEFLIYFQGTGAADDSGLPNDRFFAVRPEGSVSTLKIQRTERGDSAVYLCASSLSLYEQYFGPGTRLTVT.

This clonotype was recorded at least ten times. The rearrangement uses TRBV5-1 and TRBJ2-7; D uncertain. V was pared by 4 bases and J by 0 bases, with 17 bases between. This CDR3 is built from 16 residues. In germline, CDR1 is SGHRS, CDR2 YFSETQ. CDR3 residues: CASSIRPAIHSYEQYF. Here the CDR3 DNA reads TGCGCCAGCAGCATAAGACCCGCTATTCACTCCTACGAGCAGTACTTC.

Many counts were recorded for this clonotype. The chain employs TRBV6-1 and TRBJ2-1, with D possibly being TRBD2 (6 bases). This CDR3 is 16 amino acids long. CDR1 MNHNS and CDR2 SASEGT come from the germline V gene. V gave up 5 bases and J gave up 5 bases, with 19 bases separating them. The CDR3: CASSPSVGTGNNEQFF. The DNA of the CDR3 is TGTGCCAGCAGTCCATCAGTCGGGACTGGGAACAATGAGCAGTTCTTC.

About this clonotype: A much larger clone is a single base away; this may be a read error. The chain links TRBV27 to TRBJ1-1; 7 bases line up with TRBD1. This CDR3 spans 15 amino acids. Germline loops: CDR1 MNHEY, CDR2 SMNVEV (reference sequence). The J segment lost 9 bases and the V segment lost 5 bases, leaving 15 bases of the junction unmatched. The CDR3 here is CASSPSTGRNTKAFF. CDR3 in DNA: TGTGCCAGCAGTCCCTCGACAGGGCGTAATACTAAAGCTTTCTTT.

The CDR3 DNA reads as TGTGCCAGCAGCTTTCTAGCGGGAGGAGATACGCAGTATTTT. It yields the protein CASSFLAGGDTQYF. The genes are TRBV7-8 and TRBJ2-3; 11 bases map to TRBD2. CDR1 is SGHVS, CDR2 FQNEAQ, per germline. This CDR3 spans 14 amino acids. The V gene end was trimmed by 3 bases and the J gene end by 5 bases; junction bases not matched to a gene: 1.

This clonotype was picked up one time. This may come from a read error, since a much larger clone is one base off. The chain links TRBV2 to TRBJ2-1; D remains ambiguous. The germline CDR1 and CDR2 sequences are SNHLY and FYNNEI. This CDR3 has 14 residues. V gave up 3 bases and J gave up 7 bases, with 13 bases separating them. CDR3 bases: TGTGCCAGCAGTGAGCGTCCCCACAGAAATGAGCAGTTCTTC. This encodes CASSERPHRNEQFF.

This clonotype was seen only a few times. The chain carries TRBV3-1 and TRBJ2-1; D not resolved. Germline V gene lookup returns CDR1 LGHDT and CDR2 YNNKEL (reference sequence). V lost 1 base, J lost 2 bases, and 15 bases lay in between. The CDR3 is made up of 17 amino acids. Here the CDR3 DNA reads TGTGCCAGCAGCCAAGTTGGAAGCCCCAGCCCCTACAATGAGCAGTTCTTC. Its translation is CASSQVGSPSPYNEQFF.

This clonotype was seen only once. One base away lies a much larger clone, so this may be a sequencing read error. Here the CDR3 DNA reads TGTGCCAGCAGAACACAGGGCAATGCCCTCGATGAGCAGTCCTTC. It specifies CASRTQGNALDEQSF. V usage is TRBV28 and J usage is TRBJ2-1, with a weak D call TRBD1 (6 bases). CDR1 MDHEN and CDR2 SYDVKM come from the germline V gene. The CDR3 has 15 amino acids.

This clonotype was counted ten times or more. The rearrangement links TRBV7-8 to TRBJ2-1, with 8 positions matching TRBD2. Germline CDR1 reads SGHVS; CDR2 reads FQNEAQ. V lost 2 bases, J lost 1 base, and 7 bases stayed unmatched. The CDR3 has 17 residues. CDR3 residues: CASSLRLAGKSYNEQFF. The CDR3 DNA reads TGTGCCAGCAGCTTACGGCTAGCGGGCAAGTCCTACAATGAGCAGTTCTTC.